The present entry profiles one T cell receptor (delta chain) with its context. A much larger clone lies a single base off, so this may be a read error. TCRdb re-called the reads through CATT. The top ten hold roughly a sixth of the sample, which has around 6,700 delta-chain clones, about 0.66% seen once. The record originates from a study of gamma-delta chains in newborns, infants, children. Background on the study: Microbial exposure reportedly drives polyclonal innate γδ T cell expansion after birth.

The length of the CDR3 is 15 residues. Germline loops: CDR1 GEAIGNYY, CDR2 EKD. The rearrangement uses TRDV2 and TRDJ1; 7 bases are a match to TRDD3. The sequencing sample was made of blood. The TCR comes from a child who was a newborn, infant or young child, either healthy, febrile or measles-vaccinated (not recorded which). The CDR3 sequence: CACDVLGTYTDNLIF. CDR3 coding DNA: TGTGCCTGTGACGTACTGGGGACGTACACCGATAACCTCATCTTT.